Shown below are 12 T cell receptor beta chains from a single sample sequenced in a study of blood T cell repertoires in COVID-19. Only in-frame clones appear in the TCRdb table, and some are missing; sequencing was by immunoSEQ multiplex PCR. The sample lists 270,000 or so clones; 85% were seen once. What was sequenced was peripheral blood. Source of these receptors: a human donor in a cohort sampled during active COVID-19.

The CDR3 protein is CASSSASGIYEQYF. The CDR3 region has the DNA TGTGCCAGCAGTTCGGCTAGCGGGATTTACGAGCAGTACTTC. The chain has TRBV7-9 and TRBJ2-7, with 9 bases that match TRBD2. The CDR3 runs 14 residues. CDR1 SEHNR and CDR2 FQNEAQ come from the germline V gene (reference sequence). V shed 6 bases and J 4 bases; nucleotides not matched to a gene: 7.

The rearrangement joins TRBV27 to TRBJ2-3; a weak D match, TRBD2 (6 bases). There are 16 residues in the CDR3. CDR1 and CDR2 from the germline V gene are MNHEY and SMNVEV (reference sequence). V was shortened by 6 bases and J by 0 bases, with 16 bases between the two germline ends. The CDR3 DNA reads TGTGCCAGCAGACATAGGGACTTAACTAGCACAGATACGCAGTATTTT. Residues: CASRHRDLTSTDTQYF.

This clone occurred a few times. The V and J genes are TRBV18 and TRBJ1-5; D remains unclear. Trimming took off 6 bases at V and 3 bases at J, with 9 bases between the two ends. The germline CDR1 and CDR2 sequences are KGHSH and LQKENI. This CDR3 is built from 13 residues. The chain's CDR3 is CASSPQNNQPQHF. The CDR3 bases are TGTGCCAGCTCCCCTCAGAACAATCAGCCCCAGCATTTT. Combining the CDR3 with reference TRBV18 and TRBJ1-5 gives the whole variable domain NAGVMQNPRHLVRRRGQEARLRCSPMKGHSHVYWYRQLPEEGLKFMVYLQKENIIDESGMPKERFSAEFPKEGPSILRIQQVVRGDSAAYFCASSPQNNQPQHFGDGTRLSIL.

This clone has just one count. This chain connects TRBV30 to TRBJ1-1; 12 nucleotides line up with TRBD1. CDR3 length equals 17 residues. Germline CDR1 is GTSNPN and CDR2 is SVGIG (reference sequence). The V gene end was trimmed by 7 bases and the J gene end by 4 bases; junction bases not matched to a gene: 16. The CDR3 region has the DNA TGTGCCTTCGGCTATCCCGGGACAGGGGGCGCGGGCACTGAAGCTTTCTTT. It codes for CAFGYPGTGGAGTEAFF.

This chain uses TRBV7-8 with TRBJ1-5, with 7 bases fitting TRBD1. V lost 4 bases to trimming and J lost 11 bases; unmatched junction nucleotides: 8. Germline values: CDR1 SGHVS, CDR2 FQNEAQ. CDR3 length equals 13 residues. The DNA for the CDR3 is TGTGCCAGCAGCTCTCAAAGACAGGGAACCCAGCATTTT. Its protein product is CASSSQRQGTQHF.

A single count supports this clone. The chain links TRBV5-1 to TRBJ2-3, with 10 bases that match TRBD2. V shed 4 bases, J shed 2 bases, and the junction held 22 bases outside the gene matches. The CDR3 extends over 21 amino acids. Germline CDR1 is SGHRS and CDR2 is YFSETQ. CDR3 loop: CASSRSAMRTSGSQLTDTQYF. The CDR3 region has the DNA TGCGCCAGCAGCCGATCAGCCATGAGGACTAGCGGTTCACAACTCACAGATACGCAGTATTTT.

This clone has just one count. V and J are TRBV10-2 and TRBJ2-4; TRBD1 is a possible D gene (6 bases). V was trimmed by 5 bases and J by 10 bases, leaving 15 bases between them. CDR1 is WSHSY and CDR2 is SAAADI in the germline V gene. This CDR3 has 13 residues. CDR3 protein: CASSTQGVGIQYF. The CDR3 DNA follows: TGCGCCAGCAGTACACAGGGAGTGGGAATTCAGTACTTC.

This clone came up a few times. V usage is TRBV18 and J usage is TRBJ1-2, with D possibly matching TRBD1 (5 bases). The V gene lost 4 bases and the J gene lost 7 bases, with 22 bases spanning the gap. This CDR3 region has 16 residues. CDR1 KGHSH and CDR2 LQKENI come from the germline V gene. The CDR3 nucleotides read TGTGCCAGCTCACACCAAACTCAGGGATTGGATGGTGGCTACACCTTC. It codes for CASSHQTQGLDGGYTF.

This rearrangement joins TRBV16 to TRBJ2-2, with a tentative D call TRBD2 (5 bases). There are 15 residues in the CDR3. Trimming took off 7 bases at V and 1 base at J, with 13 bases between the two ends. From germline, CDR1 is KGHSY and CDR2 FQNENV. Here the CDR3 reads CASNGNPLNTGELFF. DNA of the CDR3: TGTGCCAGCAACGGGAATCCATTGAACACCGGGGAGCTGTTTTTT.

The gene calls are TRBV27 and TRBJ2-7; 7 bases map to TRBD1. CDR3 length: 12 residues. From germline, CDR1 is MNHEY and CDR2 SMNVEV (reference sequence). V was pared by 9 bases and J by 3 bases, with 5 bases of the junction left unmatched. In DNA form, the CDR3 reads TGTGCCAGTAGGGGACAGCTCTACGAGCAGTACTTC. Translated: CASRGQLYEQYF.

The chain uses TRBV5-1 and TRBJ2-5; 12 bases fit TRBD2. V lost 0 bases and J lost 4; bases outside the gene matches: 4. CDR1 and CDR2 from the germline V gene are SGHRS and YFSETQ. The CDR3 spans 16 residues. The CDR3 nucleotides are TGCGCCAGCAGCTTGGGACTAGCGGGAGTGGGAGAGACCCAGTACTTC. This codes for CASSLGLAGVGETQYF.

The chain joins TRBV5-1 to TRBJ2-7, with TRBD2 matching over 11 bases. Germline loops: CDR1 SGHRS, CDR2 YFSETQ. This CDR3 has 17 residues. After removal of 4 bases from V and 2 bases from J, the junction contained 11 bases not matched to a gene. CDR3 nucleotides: TGCGCCAGCAGCCTCGGGGGTAGCGGGAGGGTAACCTACGAGCAGTACTTC. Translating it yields CASSLGGSGRVTYEQYF.